These T cell receptor beta chains were read from a single sample in a study of metastatic and nonmetastatic thyroid tumors. TCRdb re-called the PCR reads through MiXCR. Of 20,000 or so clones detected, 25% to 35% appear once; the ten largest clones hold approximately 10%. Specimen: tumor tissue. Receptors were obtained from a female donor with papillary thyroid cancer or a benign thyroid nodule (not recorded which). Some clones in this sample may be carry-over from other donors' samples. The CDR3 runs from the conserved cysteine through the conserved F or W.

V gene: TRBV10-3
J gene: TRBJ2-7
CDR3 protein: CAISDPDRKGRYEQYF

V gene: TRBV2
J gene: TRBJ1-1
CDR3 protein: CASSLDGQEGTEAFF

V gene: TRBV19
J gene: TRBJ1-2
CDR3 protein: CASNRQGRDGYTF

V gene: TRBV6-5
J gene: TRBJ1-2
CDR3 protein: CASSYSGGSNYGYTF

V gene: TRBV29-1
J gene: TRBJ2-3
CDR3 protein: CIVEVPPTDTQYF

V gene: TRBV5-5
J gene: TRBJ2-7
CDR3 protein: CASSLSWNYEQYF

V gene: TRBV25-1
J gene: TRBJ1-4
CDR3 protein: CASSDGDRGRPEKLFF

V gene: TRBV30
J gene: TRBJ2-3
CDR3 protein: CACSVSRDTQYF

V gene: TRBV7-9
J gene: TRBJ2-1
CDR3 protein: CASRLGSGTFAFF

V gene: TRBV7-7
J gene: TRBJ2-7
CDR3 protein: CASSPTSEGNYEQYF

V gene: TRBV29-1
J gene: TRBJ2-1
CDR3 protein: CSVEEPSGRWNEQFF

V gene: TRBV7-8
J gene: TRBJ1-2
CDR3 protein: CASSLSTGSNYGYTF

V gene: TRBV29-1
J gene: TRBJ1-1
CDR3 protein: CSVISRCRGDTEAFF

V gene: TRBV4-3
J gene: TRBJ2-1
CDR3 protein: CASSQGTSHNEQFF

V gene: TRBV20-1
J gene: TRBJ2-7
CDR3 protein: CSASSGDYDGGEQYF

V gene: TRBV13
J gene: TRBJ1-1
CDR3 protein: CASSLRGDTEAFF

V gene: TRBV20-1
J gene: TRBJ2-7
CDR3 protein: CSARRGLTSGSHYEQYF

V gene: TRBV11-2
J gene: TRBJ2-7
CDR3 protein: CASSSESPEQYF

V gene: TRBV28
J gene: TRBJ1-5
CDR3 protein: CASSHLGAQPQHF

V gene: TRBV6-1
J gene: TRBJ2-7
CDR3 protein: CASSEALPQSGYEQYF

V gene: TRBV7-9
J gene: TRBJ1-2
CDR3 protein: CASSLLANYGYTF

V gene: TRBV12-3/TRBV12-4
J gene: TRBJ2-7
CDR3 protein: CASSLSASGRGEQYF

V gene: TRBV27
J gene: TRBJ2-1
CDR3 protein: CASSLPEGRGEQFF

V gene: TRBV5-5
J gene: TRBJ2-7
CDR3 protein: CASSLDLSYEQYF

V gene: TRBV7-3
J gene: TRBJ2-2
CDR3 protein: CASSFDRELFF

V gene: TRBV28
J gene: TRBJ1-5
CDR3 protein: CASRKYRTSNQPQHF

V gene: TRBV11-2
J gene: TRBJ2-3
CDR3 protein: CASSLESLAGGVTDTQYF

V gene: TRBV11-2
J gene: TRBJ2-3
CDR3 protein: CASSLDPAGTSTDTQYF

V gene: TRBV7-8
J gene: TRBJ1-5
CDR3 protein: CASSLLGDYSNQPQHF

V gene: TRBV7-6
J gene: TRBJ1-1
CDR3 protein: CASSLRAGSNTEAFF

V gene: TRBV30
J gene: TRBJ2-5
CDR3 protein: CAWSGGPQETQYF

V gene: TRBV20-1
J gene: TRBJ2-1
CDR3 protein: CSARAEREGYNEQFF

V gene: TRBV20-1
J gene: TRBJ2-1
CDR3 protein: CSAAPQGVSYNEQFF

V gene: TRBV7-9
J gene: TRBJ1-1
CDR3 protein: CASSYDQGKAFF

V gene: TRBV28
J gene: TRBJ2-7
CDR3 protein: CTSSPTGIYREGEQYF

V gene: TRBV5-1
J gene: TRBJ2-2
CDR3 protein: CASNVGGAGTGELFF

V gene: TRBV20-1
J gene: TRBJ2-7
CDR3 protein: CSAPTSGLAVLREQYF

V gene: TRBV7-2
J gene: TRBJ2-3
CDR3 protein: CASTPPTDTQYF

V gene: TRBV3-1
J gene: TRBJ2-1
CDR3 protein: CASSLVISHEQFF

V gene: TRBV5-1
J gene: TRBJ1-3
CDR3 protein: CASSLEGGNTIYF

V gene: TRBV12-3/TRBV12-4
J gene: TRBJ1-1
CDR3 protein: CASSYGGEAFF

V gene: TRBV2
J gene: TRBJ2-6
CDR3 protein: CASSAKSGANVLTF

V gene: TRBV7-3
J gene: TRBJ2-2
CDR3 protein: CASSLIERGELFF

V gene: TRBV18
J gene: TRBJ1-1
CDR3 protein: CASSPRKVEGNTEAFF

V gene: TRBV11-2
J gene: TRBJ2-4
CDR3 protein: CASSSRLAKNIQYF

V gene: TRBV20-1
J gene: TRBJ2-3
CDR3 protein: CSARDPRTQGDTQYF

V gene: TRBV6-2/TRBV6-3
J gene: TRBJ2-7
CDR3 protein: CASTGTRDASYEQYF

V gene: TRBV20-1
J gene: TRBJ2-7
CDR3 protein: CSAPRDRGPGEQYF

V gene: TRBV7-9
J gene: TRBJ1-2
CDR3 protein: CASSLGQGDGYTF

V gene: TRBV12-3/TRBV12-4
J gene: TRBJ2-5
CDR3 protein: CASSLLGLAGEGETQYF

V gene: TRBV11-2
J gene: TRBJ2-3
CDR3 protein: CASSLGGTDTQYF

V gene: TRBV7-3
J gene: TRBJ2-1
CDR3 protein: CSSSLTGPPSSYNERFF

V gene: TRBV11-2
J gene: TRBJ2-1
CDR3 protein: CASSLGGTSGYNEQFF

V gene: TRBV18
J gene: TRBJ2-3
CDR3 protein: CASSQRGGTDTQYF